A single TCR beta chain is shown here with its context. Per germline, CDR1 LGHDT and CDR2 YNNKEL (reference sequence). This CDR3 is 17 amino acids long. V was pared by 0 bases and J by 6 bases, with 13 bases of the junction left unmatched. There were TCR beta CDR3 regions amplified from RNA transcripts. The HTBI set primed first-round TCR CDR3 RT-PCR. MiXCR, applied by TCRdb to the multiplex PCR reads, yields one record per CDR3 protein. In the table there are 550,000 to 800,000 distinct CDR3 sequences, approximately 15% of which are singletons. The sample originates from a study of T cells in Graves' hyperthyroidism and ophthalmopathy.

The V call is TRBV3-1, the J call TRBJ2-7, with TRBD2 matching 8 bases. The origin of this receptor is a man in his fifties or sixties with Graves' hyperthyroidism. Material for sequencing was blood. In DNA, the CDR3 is TGTGCCAGCAGCCAAGAATTTTCCGGGACTAGTTCGGGCGAGCAGTACTTC. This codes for CASSQEFSGTSSGEQYF.